These 2 T cell receptor beta chains share one sample of origin, sequenced in a study of cytomegalovirus exposure and HLA in healthy donors. Here immunoSEQ multiplex PCR was the method, and the copy in TCRdb shows in-frame clones only, minus some. The sample lists about 240,000 clones; around 85% were seen once. The sequencing input was PBMCs. Source of these receptors: a woman in her twenties or thirties in good health and CMV-seropositive.

The chain carries TRBV5-6 and TRBJ2-7, with 8 bases matching TRBD1. Unmatched junction bases numbered 10, after V lost 4 bases and J lost 7 bases. Germline CDR1 SGHDT, CDR2 YYEEEE. This CDR3 is built from 14 residues. The CDR3 DNA is TGTGCCAGCAGCCCAGGACAGGGCTCGAGAGAGCAGTACTTC. This sequence encodes CASSPGQGSREQYF.

The genes are TRBV18 and TRBJ2-7; 7 bases are shared with TRBD1. CDR1 is KGHSH and CDR2 is LQKENI in the germline V gene. The length of the CDR3 is 15 residues. The trim removed 2 bases at V and 3 bases at J, leaving 7 bases unmatched. The DNA for the CDR3 is TGTGCCAGCTCACCAGGGGTGGGGACAGACTACGAGCAGTACTTC. It yields the protein CASSPGVGTDYEQYF.